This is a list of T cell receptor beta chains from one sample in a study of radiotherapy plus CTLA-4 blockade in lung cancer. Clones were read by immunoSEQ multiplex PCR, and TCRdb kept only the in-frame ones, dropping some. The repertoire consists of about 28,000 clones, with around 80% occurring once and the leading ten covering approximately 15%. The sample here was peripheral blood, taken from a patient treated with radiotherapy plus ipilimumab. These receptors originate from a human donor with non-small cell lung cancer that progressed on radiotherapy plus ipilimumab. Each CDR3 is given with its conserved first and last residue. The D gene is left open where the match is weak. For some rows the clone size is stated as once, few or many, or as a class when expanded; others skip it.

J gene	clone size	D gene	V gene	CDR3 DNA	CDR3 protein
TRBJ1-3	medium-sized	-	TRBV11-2	TGTGCCAGCAGCTTGTTTATGGGGACTGGAAACACCATATATTTT	CASSLFMGTGNTIYF
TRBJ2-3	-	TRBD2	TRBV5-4	TGTGCCAGCAGCTGGGGACTAGCGGGGAGCACAGATACGCAGTATTTT	CASSWGLAGSTDTQYF
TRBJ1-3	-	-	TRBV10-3	TGTGCCATCAGTGAGTCGAGGGGCACTGGAAACACCATATATTTT	CAISESRGTGNTIYF
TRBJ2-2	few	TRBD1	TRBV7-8	TGTGCCAGCAGCTCCCGGGACAGGGGAACCGGGGAGCTGTTTTTT	CASSSRDRGTGELFF
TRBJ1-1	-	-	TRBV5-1	TGCGCCAGCAGCTTGGGAGGGGTCCTGCCCACTGAAGCTTTCTTT	CASSLGGVLPTEAFF
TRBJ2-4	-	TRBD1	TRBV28	TGTGCCAGCAGTATGATACAGGGGGCCAAAAACATTCAGTACTTC	CASSMIQGAKNIQYF
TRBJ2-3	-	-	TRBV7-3	TGTGCCAGCAGCCCGGGAAGCACAGATACGCAGTATTTT	CASSPGSTDTQYF
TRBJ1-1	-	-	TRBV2	TGTGCCAGCAGCCTCTACACTGAAGCTTTCTTT	CASSLYTEAFF
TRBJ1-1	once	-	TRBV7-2	TGTGCCAGCAGCCCCATGGAAGGGATCGGAACTGAAGCTTTCTTT	CASSPMEGIGTEAFF
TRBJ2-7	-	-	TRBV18	TGTGCCAGCTCGAGAGATCAAACCTCCTACGAGCAGTACTTC	CASSRDQTSYEQYF
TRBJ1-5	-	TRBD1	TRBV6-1	TGTGCCAGCAGTGGGACAGGGGTGAGCAATCAGCCCCAGCATTTT	CASSGTGVSNQPQHF
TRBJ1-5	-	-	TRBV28	TGTGCCAGCAGTTTGGGGTACAGGGATCAGCCCCAGCATTTT	CASSLGYRDQPQHF
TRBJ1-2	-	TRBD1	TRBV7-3	TGTGCCAGCAGCCCCTCACCGGGACAGGACTATGGCTACACCTTC	CASSPSPGQDYGYTF
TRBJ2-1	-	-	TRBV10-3	TGTGCCATCAGTGAGCCGGGGGCTTGGGTTGAGCAGTTCTTC	CAISEPGAWVEQFF
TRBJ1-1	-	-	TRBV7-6	TGTGCCAGCAGCTTAAATTGGGAGGACACTGAAGCTTTCTTT	CASSLNWEDTEAFF
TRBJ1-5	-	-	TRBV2	TGTGCCAGCAGTCGGGTAGGATATAGCAATCAGCCCCAGCATTTT	CASSRVGYSNQPQHF
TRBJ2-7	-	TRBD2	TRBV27	TGTGCCAGCAGTTTATCGAAAACTAGCGGGACCGAGCAGTACTTC	CASSLSKTSGTEQYF
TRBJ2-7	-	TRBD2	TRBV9	TGTGCCAGCAGCGTAGAAGCGGACGGCGCGGGGGGCGAGCAGTACTTC	CASSVEADGAGGEQYF
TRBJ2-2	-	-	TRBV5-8	TGTGCCAGCAGCTTGGCCGGGCCCGGGGAGCTGTTTTTT	CASSLAGPGELFF
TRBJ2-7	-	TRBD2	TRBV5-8	TGTGCCAGCAGCCTGGGACTAGCATCCTACGAGCAGTACTTC	CASSLGLASYEQYF
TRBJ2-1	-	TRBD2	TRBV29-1	TGCAGCGTTGAAAGGGGGGTAGCGGGAGGTAATGAGCAGTTCTTC	CSVERGVAGGNEQFF
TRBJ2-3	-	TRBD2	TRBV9	TGTGCCAGCAGCGTAGCGGCGGGAGCAAGGGATACGCAGTATTTT	CASSVAAGARDTQYF
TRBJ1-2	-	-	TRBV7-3	TGTGCCAGCAGTCCCGACGGTAACTATGGCTACACCTTC	CASSPDGNYGYTF
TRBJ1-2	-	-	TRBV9	TGTGCCAGCAGCTCAGTACAGGGAGCCGGTGGCTACACCTTC	CASSSVQGAGGYTF
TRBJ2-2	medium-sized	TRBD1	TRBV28	TGTGCCAGCAGTCCAACAGGGGTTGGGACCGGGGAGCTGTTTTTT	CASSPTGVGTGELFF
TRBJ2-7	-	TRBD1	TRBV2	TGTGCCAGCAGACAGGGGACCTCCTACGAGCAGTACTTC	CASRQGTSYEQYF
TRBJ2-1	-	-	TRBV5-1	TGCGCCAGCAGCTTGGGGGAGGGGGGCTCCTACAATGAGCAGTTCTTC	CASSLGEGGSYNEQFF
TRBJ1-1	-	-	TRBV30	TGTGCCTGGAGTGTATTGAACACTGAAGCTTTCTTT	CAWSVLNTEAFF
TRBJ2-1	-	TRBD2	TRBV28	TGTGCCAGCAGAGGCGGGAGGCTCGATGAGCAGTTCTTC	CASRGGRLDEQFF
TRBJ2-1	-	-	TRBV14	TGTGCCAGCAGCGTCGCCAGCGAAATCAATGAGCAGTTCTTC	CASSVASEINEQFF
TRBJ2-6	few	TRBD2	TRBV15	TGTGCCACCAGCAGAGTCGGGAGGGGTGGCGCTGGGGCCAACGTCCTGACTTTC	CATSRVGRGGAGANVLTF
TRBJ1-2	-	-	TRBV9	TGTGCCGATCACGGACCACCGGGGAGCCCCGGAGTCTACACCTTC	CADHGPPGSPGVYTF
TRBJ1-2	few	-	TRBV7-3	TGTGCCAGCAGCAACCCACAGGGTGACTACACCTTC	CASSNPQGDYTF